This T cell receptor beta chain stems from a study of post-analysis software for immune sequencing data. Every TCR beta cDNA library bore unique molecular identifiers. Around 450,000 cDNA molecules were recovered from an input of about 0.9 to 10 million T cells. TCRdb recomputed calls from the PCR reads with MiXCR, one row per CDR3 protein. The profile covers hundreds of thousands of distinct CDR3 sequences, with roughly half appearing a single time and approximately 4.5% taken by the ten largest. V lost 0 bases and J lost 8, with 9 bases in between. Looked up from germline, CDR1 is SGHRS and CDR2 is YFSETQ. The CDR3 length is 13 residues. The study's findings and limits: In patients, five or six TRBV segments were more frequent than in controls, with TRBV5-6, TRBV5-1 and TRBV20-1 among them.

On this clonotype itself: Its antigen is currently unknown.

This clonotype was obtained from a girl aged 10 to 17 with multiple sclerosis. V gene TRBV5-1 combines with J gene TRBJ2-1; D is ambiguous. Material: blood. The CDR3 spells CASSLADIYEQFF. The CDR3 bases are TGCGCCAGCAGCTTGGCAGACATTTATGAGCAGTTCTTC.